This passage covers 21 T cell receptor beta chains from one sample sequenced in a study of CD8 T cells in Susac syndrome. Random-hexamer reverse transcription was applied to about 0.5 to 1 ug RNA. TCRdb reprocessed the immunoSEQ multiplex PCR reads with MiXCR, giving one entry per CDR3 protein. The table includes 150,000 to 200,000 distinct CDR3 sequences, around 94% detected once. Sequences were obtained from CD4+ T cells from PBMCs. These receptors all come from a human donor with Susac syndrome.

The V gene is TRBV6-2 or TRBV6-3, the J gene TRBJ2-7; weak D call: TRBD1 (6 bases). The CDR3 is 13 residues long. The germline V gene encodes CDR1 MNHEY and CDR2 SVGEGT. V was clipped by 6 bases and J by 7 bases, with 16 bases between them. The CDR3: CASSGPGTHEQYF. The DNA of the CDR3 is TGTGCCAGCAGCGGACCCGGGACACATGAGCAGTACTTC.

This clonotype was recorded a few times. This chain connects TRBV12-3 or TRBV12-4 to TRBJ2-7, with no clear D. The CDR3 contains 12 residues. V was cut by 5 bases and J by 3 bases, with 8 bases left in between. The CDR3 region is CASSLGFYEQYF. The CDR3 DNA is TGTGCCAGCAGTCTGGGGTTCTACGAGCAGTACTTC.

This clonotype was seen just once. The CDR3 DNA reads TGTGCCAGCAGCCAAATGTCGGCAGCGGGAGTGGGTGAGCAGTTCTTC. Translation: CASSQMSAAGVGEQFF. This sequence joins TRBV3-1 and TRBJ2-1; 8 nucleotides match TRBD2. Germline lookup yields CDR1 LGHDT and CDR2 YNNKEL (reference sequence). J was trimmed by 9 bases and V by 2 bases; bases with no gene match: 12. The CDR3 totals 16 residues.

The chain couples TRBV5-1 to TRBJ2-3, with 8 nucleotides matching TRBD1. V lost 3 bases, J lost 6 bases, and 9 bases stayed unmatched. The length of the CDR3 is 15 residues. Germline CDR1 reads SGHRS; CDR2 reads YFSETQ. This CDR3 reads CASSWETGAVDTQYF. CDR3 DNA: TGCGCCAGCAGCTGGGAGACAGGGGCGGTGGATACGCAGTATTTT. Together with reference TRBV5-1 and TRBJ2-3, the CDR3 gives the full variable domain: KAGVTQTPRYLIKTRGQQVTLSCSPISGHRSVSWYQQTPGQGLQFLFEYFSETQRNKGNFPGRFSGRQFSNSRSEMNVSTLELGDSALYLCASSWETGAVDTQYFGPGTRLTVL.

The chain carries TRBV18 and TRBJ2-2; 8 nucleotides match TRBD1. There are 14 residues in the CDR3. Germline CDR1 and CDR2: KGHSH and LQKENI. The trim removed 1 base at V and 5 bases at J, leaving 0 bases unmatched. The CDR3 DNA is TGTGCCAGCTCACCACGACAGGGGACCGGGGAGCTGTTTTTT. It yields the protein CASSPRQGTGELFF.

The genes are TRBV6-1 and TRBJ2-7; a possible D gene is TRBD2 (6 bases). Germline V lookup: CDR1 MNHNS, CDR2 SASEGT. This CDR3 is built from 16 residues. V lost 6 bases to trimming and J lost 3 bases, with 21 bases between them. CDR3 DNA sequence: TGTGCCAGCAGCGGAGGGGATGCGTACTGGGGCTACGAGCAGTACTTC. Amino acids: CASSGGDAYWGYEQYF.

V gene TRBV29-1 combines with J gene TRBJ2-7; 7 positions agree with TRBD1. The germline gives CDR1 SQVTM, CDR2 ANQGSEA. Losses at the gene ends were 7 bases for V and 2 bases for J; bases not matched to a gene: 8. The CDR3 extends over 13 amino acids. CDR3 nucleotides: TGCAGCGCGGGAACGGGACAGACCTACGAGCAGTACTTC. Protein: CSAGTGQTYEQYF.

Written as DNA, the CDR3 is TGTGCCACCAGCAGAGGTTTGGATCAGCCCCAGCATTTT. Translation: CATSRGLDQPQHF. The V gene is TRBV15, the J gene TRBJ1-5; D gene unclear. Between the trimmed V and J ends, which lost 1 base and 5 bases, there was a span of 6 bases. Per the germline V gene, CDR1 is LNHNV and CDR2 is YYDKDF (reference sequence). The CDR3 sequence is 13 residues long.

This chain uses TRBV12-3 or TRBV12-4 with TRBJ1-4; possible D gene TRBD1, 5 bases. V was shortened by 4 bases and J by 8 bases, with 11 bases between the two germline ends. The CDR3 runs 13 residues. The CDR3 sequence is CASSWSGEEKLFF. The CDR3 DNA follows: TGTGCCAGCAGTTGGTCGGGGGAAGAAAAACTGTTTTTT.

The rearrangement joins TRBV6-9 to TRBJ1-2; 7 positions match TRBD1. CDR3 length: 13 residues. Trimming removed 5 bases from V and 4 bases from J; junction bases left unmatched: 4. Looked up from germline, CDR1 is MNHGY and CDR2 is SVAAGI. The CDR3 sequence is CASSDDRVYGYTF. CDR3 nucleotide sequence: TGTGCCAGCAGTGACGACAGGGTCTATGGCTACACCTTC.

The chain joins TRBV7-2 to TRBJ2-4; D is perhaps TRBD1 (6 bases). The CDR3 extends over 16 amino acids. The ends were cut back, 2 bases at V and 13 bases at J, with 24 bases in the middle. Germline CDR1 SGHTA, CDR2 FQGNSA. DNA of the CDR3: TGTGCCAGCAGCTTATCCCGTGACTTGACAGGAAGGCCCCAGTACTTC. This gives the protein CASSLSRDLTGRPQYF.

This chain uses TRBV6-2 or TRBV6-3 with TRBJ1-1, with unresolved D. Germline-derived CDR1 and CDR2 are MNHEY and SVGEGT. The CDR3 length is 14 residues. V lost 2 bases to trimming and J lost 0 bases, with 7 bases between them. The CDR3 loop reads CASSYAAMNTEAFF. The CDR3 DNA reads TGTGCCAGCAGTTACGCAGCCATGAACACTGAAGCTTTCTTT.

This sequence joins TRBV6-1 and TRBJ2-1; no firm D call. V was shortened by 0 bases and J by 5 bases, with 5 bases between the two germline ends. The CDR3 contains 13 residues. Germline V gene sequence: CDR1 MNHNS, CDR2 SASEGT. As DNA, the CDR3 is TGTGCCAGCAGTGAAGCCCCCGACAATGAGCAGTTCTTC. Translation: CASSEAPDNEQFF.

V is TRBV28 and J is TRBJ1-5; D is unclear. Germline V gene data show CDR1 as MDHEN and CDR2 as SYDVKM. Trimming took 6 bases from V and 2 from J, leaving 14 bases between them. The CDR3 covers 15 residues. CDR3 sequence reads: CASSQRTGGNQPQHF. CDR3 DNA: TGTGCCAGCAGCCAAAGGACGGGAGGCAATCAGCCCCAGCATTTT. Full variable domain (remainder filled in from reference TRBV28 and TRBJ1-5): DVKVTQSSRYLVKRTGEKVFLECVQDMDHENMFWYRQDPGLGLRLIYFSYDVKMKEKGDIPEGYSVSREKKERFSLILESASTNQTSMYLCASSQRTGGNQPQHFGDGTRLSIL.

V and J are TRBV19 and TRBJ1-2; the D is unclear. V dropped 5 bases and J dropped 5 bases, with 18 bases sitting between them. The CDR3 consists of 15 residues. Germline CDR1 and CDR2: LNHDA and SQIVND (reference sequence). CDR3 DNA: TGTGCCAGTAGTGCCTCCGGACGAAGGCAATATGGCTACACCTTC. It yields the protein CASSASGRRQYGYTF.

This rearrangement joins TRBV5-1 to TRBJ1-2, with 7 bases fitting TRBD1. After removal of 1 base from V and 5 bases from J, the junction contained 8 bases not matched to a gene. The CDR3 runs 15 residues. The germline V gene has CDR1 SGHRS and CDR2 YFSETQ. The CDR3 DNA follows: TGCGCCAGCAGCTTGACCACAGGGGCGGGGTATGGCTACACCTTC. This sequence encodes CASSLTTGAGYGYTF.

This sequence joins TRBV9 and TRBJ2-1; 8 nucleotides line up with TRBD2. The germline V gene has CDR1 SGDLS and CDR2 YYNGEE. CDR3 length: 16 residues. The V gene end was trimmed by 4 bases and the J gene end by 7 bases; junction bases not matched to a gene: 13. The CDR3 coding sequence is TGTGCCAGCAGCCTAACCGGGACTAGTAGGGGAAATGAGCAGTTCTTC. Amino acids: CASSLTGTSRGNEQFF.

The chain joins TRBV12-3 or TRBV12-4 to TRBJ2-7, with TRBD2 identical over 12 bases. The CDR3 is made up of 15 amino acids. Trimming removed 5 bases from V and 3 bases from J; junction bases left unmatched: 5. Written as DNA, the CDR3 is TGTGCCAGCAGTCAACTAGCGGGGGGCCTCTACGAGCAGTACTTC. It encodes CASSQLAGGLYEQYF.

The chain employs TRBV11-2 and TRBJ1-1, with D uncertain. The length of the CDR3 is 13 residues. From germline, CDR1 is SGHAT and CDR2 FQNNGV. Deletions cut 5 bases from V and 1 base from J, with 8 bases between. The CDR3 bases are TGTGCCAGCAGCGATCTAAAGAACACTGAAGCTTTCTTT. Translating gives CASSDLKNTEAFF.

This clonotype has only one observation. The rearrangement uses TRBV9 and TRBJ2-3; the match to TRBD2 covers 8 bases. Per germline, CDR1 SGDLS and CDR2 YYNGEE. This CDR3 is 16 amino acids long. V dropped 8 bases and J dropped 0; count of bases not matched to a gene: 11. CDR3 in DNA: TGTGCCAGTTCCCTGACTAGCGAAACTAGCACAGATACGCAGTATTTT. Its translation is CASSLTSETSTDTQYF. Full variable domain (missing parts from reference TRBV9 and TRBJ2-3): DSGVTQTPKHLITATGQRVTLRCSPRSGDLSVYWYQQSLDQGLQFLIQYYNGEERAKGNILERFSAQQFPDLHSELNLSSLELGDSALYFCASSLTSETSTDTQYFGPGTRLTVL.

The chain employs TRBV5-4 and TRBJ2-5, with a weak D call TRBD2 (5 bases). Per the germline V gene, CDR1 is SGHNT and CDR2 is YYREEE (reference sequence). V lost 0 bases and J 2 bases, leaving 11 bases between the germline ends. CDR3 size: 15 residues. The CDR3 DNA follows: TGTGCCAGCAGCTTGGCCTCGGACTTACAAGAGACCCAGTACTTC. It codes for CASSLASDLQETQYF.